The 23 T cell receptor beta chains presented below share a single source sample, sequenced in a study of blood T cell repertoires in COVID-19. Data came from immunoSEQ multiplex PCR; TCRdb stores just in-frame clones and leaves some out. The sample carries some 200,000 clones, about 88% recorded once. Sequenced: peripheral blood. These receptor sequences come from a man between 65 and 80 years old with acute or convalescent COVID-19.

This clone was observed a handful of times. The rearrangement joins TRBV3-1 (or the pseudogene TRBV3-2) to TRBJ1-1; tentative D call: TRBD1 (5 bases). V was pared by 4 bases and J by 6 bases, with 12 bases between. The CDR3 covers 13 residues. Germline V CDR1 and CDR2: LGHDT, YNNKEL (reference sequence). In DNA form, the CDR3 reads TGTGCCAGCAGCCTCCTGGGGGGGGCTGAAGCTTTCTTT. This sequence encodes CASSLLGGAEAFF.

The CDR3 nucleotides are TGTGCCAGCATTCCCAAAAGGTCCACAGTGGGTCTGGATGGCTACACCTTC. Its protein product is CASIPKRSTVGLDGYTF. The chain recombines TRBV27 with TRBJ1-2; D is unclear. The CDR3 extends over 17 amino acids. V was pared by 7 bases and J by 6 bases, with 27 bases between. Germline CDR1 and CDR2: MNHEY and SMNVEV (reference sequence).

As to this clone: The same CDR3 arises from other DNA sequences in this sample as well. The chain joins TRBV3-1 (or the pseudogene TRBV3-2) to TRBJ2-7; D is possibly TRBD1 (6 bases). V lost 3 bases and J lost 2, with 14 bases in between. The germline V gene has CDR1 LGHDT and CDR2 YNNKEL (reference sequence). The CDR3 consists of 15 residues. The CDR3 loop is CASSQGAGAPYEQYF. The CDR3, as DNA: TGTGCCAGCAGCCAGGGGGCAGGAGCCCCCTACGAGCAGTACTTC.

The V and J genes are TRBV7-9 and TRBJ1-4, with D possibly TRBD1 on 6 matching bases. The V end lost 5 bases, the J end lost 5 bases, and 12 bases lay between the germline ends. CDR3 length equals 14 residues. The germline gives CDR1 SEHNR, CDR2 FQNEAQ (reference sequence). The CDR3, as DNA: TGTGCCAGCAGCCCGGGACAACTAAATGAAAAACTGTTTTTT. Protein sequence: CASSPGQLNEKLFF.

The chain uses TRBV19 and TRBJ2-1; D is possibly TRBD1 (7 bases). The V end lost 1 base, the J end lost 4 bases, and 14 bases lay between the germline ends. CDR1 LNHDA and CDR2 SQIVND come from the germline V gene (reference sequence). This CDR3 contains 16 residues. This chain's CDR3 is CASSIARDSPYNEQFF. In DNA, the CDR3 is TGTGCCAGTAGTATAGCGCGGGACAGCCCTTACAATGAGCAGTTCTTC.

The gene calls are TRBV4-1 and TRBJ2-7; 7 nucleotides agree with TRBD1. V shed 1 base and J 2 bases; nucleotides not matched to a gene: 2. CDR1 is MGHRA, CDR2 YSYEKL, per germline. The CDR3 sequence is 14 residues long. CDR3 amino acids: CASSQGQGAYEQYF. Here the CDR3 DNA reads TGCGCCAGCAGCCAAGGACAGGGAGCCTACGAGCAGTACTTC.

The V gene is TRBV28, the J gene TRBJ1-2, with 7 bases matching TRBD1. V lost 9 bases to trimming and J lost 4 bases; unmatched junction nucleotides: 8. Germline CDR1 MDHEN, CDR2 SYDVKM. This CDR3 spans 13 amino acids. In DNA form, the CDR3 reads TGTGCCAGTCTCTCCGGGACAGCCTATGGCTACACCTTC. Translated: CASLSGTAYGYTF.

The chain is built from TRBV5-1 and TRBJ2-5, with 7 nucleotides matching TRBD2. Trimming removed 1 base from V and 5 bases from J; junction bases left unmatched: 5. Germline assignment: CDR1 SGHRS and CDR2 YFSETQ. CDR3 length equals 14 residues. Here the CDR3 DNA reads TGCGCCAGCAGCTTGACTAGCGCTCGGGAGACCCAGTACTTC. Its translation: CASSLTSARETQYF.

The CDR3 DNA reads TGTGCCAGCAGCTCCAGGGGGCCGAGTGGAGAGACCCAGTACTTC. It encodes CASSSRGPSGETQYF. This sequence joins TRBV5-4 and TRBJ2-5; 8 bases are a match to TRBD1. CDR1 and CDR2 (germline): SGHNT, YYREEE (reference sequence). The V segment lost 3 bases and the J segment 4 bases; nucleotides outside the gene matches: 8. The CDR3 contains 15 residues. Full variable domain (missing parts from reference TRBV5-4 and TRBJ2-5): ETGVTQSPTHLIKTRGQQVTLRCSSQSGHNTVSWYQQALGQGPQFIFQYYREEENGRGNFPPRFSGLQFPNYSSELNVNALELDDSALYLCASSSRGPSGETQYFGPGTRLLVL.

The chain employs TRBV6-5 and TRBJ1-1; D remains unclear. V was pared by 4 bases and J by 3 bases, with 9 bases between. Germline assignment: CDR1 MNHEY and CDR2 SVGAGI. The CDR3 totals 13 residues. CDR3 amino acids: CASSSVSDTEAFF. The CDR3 DNA is TGTGCCAGCAGTTCCGTGTCCGACACTGAAGCTTTCTTT.

J is TRBJ2-5 and V is TRBV3-1 (or the pseudogene TRBV3-2); D gene ambiguous. Trimming shortened V by 0 bases and J by 7 bases, and 18 bases separated the two germline ends. The CDR3 runs 16 residues. The germline V gene has CDR1 LGHDT and CDR2 YNNKEL (reference sequence). DNA for the CDR3: TGTGCCAGCAGCCAAGAAGCCCAAACCTCTCCCGGGACCCAGTACTTC. This translates into CASSQEAQTSPGTQYF.

The chain is built from TRBV3-1 (or the pseudogene TRBV3-2) and TRBJ1-4; no firm D call. This CDR3 contains 16 residues. Trimming removed 4 bases from V and 9 bases from J, with 21 bases in between. Germline V lookup: CDR1 LGHDT, CDR2 YNNKEL (reference sequence). CDR3 amino acids: CASSPTDALMSQKLFF. The DNA of the CDR3 is TGTGCCAGCAGCCCCACCGACGCACTAATGAGTCAAAAACTGTTTTTT.

The rearrangement joins TRBV7-7 to TRBJ2-7; 11 bases are shared with TRBD1. The germline V gene has CDR1 SSHAT and CDR2 FNYEAQ (reference sequence). This CDR3 has 15 residues. V lost 5 bases and J lost 4; bases outside the gene matches: 7. The CDR3 is CASSRGQGAVYEQYF. The DNA of the CDR3 is TGTGCCAGCAGCCGAGGACAGGGGGCGGTGTACGAGCAGTACTTC.

The chain combines TRBV28 with TRBJ2-7, with 10 bases fitting TRBD1. The CDR3 is made up of 14 amino acids. The V gene end was trimmed by 4 bases and the J gene end by 6 bases; junction bases not matched to a gene: 6. Germline CDR1 is MDHEN and CDR2 is SYDVKM. CDR3: CASSSGQGIGEQYF. For the CDR3, the DNA is TGTGCCAGCAGTTCGGGACAGGGGATAGGCGAGCAGTACTTC.

Comments on this clone: The same CDR3 arises from other DNA sequences in this sample as well. The chain couples TRBV7-9 to TRBJ1-1; TRBD1 aligns across 11 bases. The CDR3 extends over 15 amino acids. V gave up 5 bases and J gave up 1 base; unmatched junction bases: 3. Germline V gene sequence: CDR1 SEHNR, CDR2 FQNEAQ (reference sequence). CDR3 loop: CASSRTGGGNTEAFF. CDR3 DNA: TGTGCCAGCAGCCGGACAGGGGGCGGGAACACTGAAGCTTTCTTT.

The gene calls are TRBV5-1 and TRBJ2-5, with 7 bases matching TRBD2. CDR1 SGHRS and CDR2 YFSETQ come from the germline V gene. The length of the CDR3 is 15 residues. Trimming cost V 0 bases and J 1 base; bases outside gene matches: 3. The CDR3 sequence: CASSLVPSGQETQYF. The CDR3 region has the DNA TGCGCCAGCAGCTTGGTACCTAGCGGCCAAGAGACCCAGTACTTC.

V gene TRBV7-2 combines with J gene TRBJ2-5; TRBD2 aligns across 7 bases. The CDR3 loop spans 14 amino acids. Germline trimming cut 5 bases from V and 5 bases from J; bases unmatched to any gene: 8. From germline, CDR1 is SGHTA and CDR2 FQGNSA. CDR3 DNA: TGTGCCAGCAGCGCCATGACTAGCAGGGAGACCCAGTACTTC. Amino acid sequence: CASSAMTSRETQYF.

CDR3 bases: TGCGCCAGCGCAAGAGTGGCGGGGGCTGGGGCCAACGTCCTGACTTTC. It specifies CASARVAGAGANVLTF. This rearrangement joins TRBV5-1 to TRBJ2-6, with 7 bases lining up with TRBD2. The germline CDR1 and CDR2 sequences are SGHRS and YFSETQ. The CDR3 contains 16 residues. Germline trimming cut 7 bases from V and 2 bases from J; bases unmatched to any gene: 9.

This clone was found a few times. In nucleotides, the CDR3 is TGTGCCAGCAGTTTTCGGGACAGCGGTCACACCATATATTTT. Amino acids: CASSFRDSGHTIYF. The V and J genes are TRBV27 and TRBJ1-3; 7 nucleotides line up with TRBD1. J gave up 8 bases and V 3 bases, and 7 bases lay outside the gene matches. The CDR3 is 14 residues long. CDR1 and CDR2 from the germline V gene are MNHEY and SMNVEV (reference sequence).

The sample holds one count of this clone. This chain uses TRBV5-1 with TRBJ2-3; D might be TRBD2 (5 bases). Trimming left V 4 bases short and J 2 bases short, with 14 bases between. The CDR3 loop spans 15 amino acids. Germline V lookup: CDR1 SGHRS, CDR2 YFSETQ. The CDR3 here is CASSRTRQLTDTQYF. CDR3 coding DNA: TGCGCCAGCAGCAGAACTAGACAACTCACAGATACGCAGTATTTT.

The gene calls are TRBV3-1 (or the pseudogene TRBV3-2) and TRBJ2-7, with D perhaps matching TRBD2 (5 bases). The germline V gene encodes CDR1 LGHDT and CDR2 YNNKEL (reference sequence). The CDR3 loop spans 11 amino acids. Trimming shortened V by 0 bases and J by 11 bases, and 8 bases separated the two germline ends. The CDR3 nucleotides are TGTGCCAGCAGCCAAGAGCGGCGGGAGTACTTC. Translated: CASSQERREYF.

This clone turned up a few times. The chain links TRBV5-5 to TRBJ2-2; D gene uncertain. Trimming removed 0 bases at V and 9 bases at J, with 3 bases between. The CDR3 covers 11 residues. CDR1 is SGHKS and CDR2 is YYEKEE in the germline V gene (reference sequence). The CDR3 loop reads CASSLDRELFF. The CDR3 region has the DNA TGTGCCAGCAGCTTGGACAGGGAGCTGTTTTTT. Full variable domain (missing parts from reference TRBV5-5 and TRBJ2-2): DAGVTQSPTHLIKTRGQQVTLRCSPISGHKSVSWYQQVLGQGPQFIFQYYEKEERGRGNFPDRFSARQFPNYSSELNVNALLLGDSALYLCASSLDRELFFGEGSRLTVL.

The J gene is TRBJ1-5, the V gene TRBV28; TRBD1 matches at 9 bases. Germline V CDR1 and CDR2: MDHEN, SYDVKM. After removal of 5 bases from V and 7 bases from J, the junction contained 6 bases not matched to a gene. The CDR3 has 14 amino acids. The chain's CDR3 is CASSTTTGGQPQHF. The CDR3 DNA is TGTGCCAGCAGTACCACGACAGGGGGACAGCCCCAGCATTTT.